This T cell receptor (beta chain) originates from a study of response to subunit inactivated influenza vaccine. TCRdb ran MiXCR on the RT-PCR reads and lists one entry per CDR3 protein. The table records about 570,000 distinct CDR3 sequences, approximately 11% of them present only once. This same sample was also part of a study on T cells expressing NK-cell markers. This second study says: Beta-chain TCR cDNA was generated via 5'RACE template switching with UMIs. The study drew TCR beta repertoires from sorted CD3+CD56+NKG2C+, CD3+CD56+NKG2C- and CD3+CD56-NKG2C+ T cells. Of eight sequenced donors, seven were HCMV-seropositive and one HCMV-seronegative.

The source is a man aged 45-65 years who received an inactivated influenza vaccine. Sequencing was performed on PBMCs from blood, taken on the day of vaccination.

The CDR3: CASSPQPGSDEKLFF. CDR3 in DNA: TGCGCCAGCAGCCCGCAGCCCGGGAGCGATGAAAAACTGTTTTTT. The chain uses TRBV5-1 and TRBJ1-4; D ambiguous. This CDR3 spans 15 amino acids. The V gene's germline CDR1 is SGHRS and CDR2 YFSETQ. The V end was cut by 4 bases, the J end by 6 bases, with 16 bases between.